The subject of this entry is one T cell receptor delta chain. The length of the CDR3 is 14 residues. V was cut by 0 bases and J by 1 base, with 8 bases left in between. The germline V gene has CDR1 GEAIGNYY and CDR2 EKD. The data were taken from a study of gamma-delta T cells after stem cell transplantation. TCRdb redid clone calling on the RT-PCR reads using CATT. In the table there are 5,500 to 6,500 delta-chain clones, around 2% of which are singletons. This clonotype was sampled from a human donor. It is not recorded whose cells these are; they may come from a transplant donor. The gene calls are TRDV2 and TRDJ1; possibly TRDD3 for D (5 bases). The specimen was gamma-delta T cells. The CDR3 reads CACDTILATDKLIF. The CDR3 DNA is TGTGCCTGTGACACCATACTGGCCACCGATAAACTCATCTTT.